The present T cell receptor (beta chain) was sequenced within a study of response to subunit inactivated influenza vaccine. This clonotype was detected only a few times. Its cognate antigen is unknown. Study observations and caveats: Authors proposed each seasonal influenza vaccination draws in few new T cells.

The germline V and J ends were trimmed by 2 bases and 4 bases, with 8 bases remaining between them. CDR1 is MNHNS and CDR2 is SASEGT in the germline V gene. This CDR3 contains 13 residues. TCRdb reanalysed the RT-PCR reads using MiXCR and keeps one entry per CDR3 protein. The data show fewer than 800,000 distinct CDR3 sequences, more than 15% seen once. The V and J genes are TRBV6-1 and TRBJ1-2; D may be TRBD1 (5 bases). Sequenced here: PBMCs from blood, sampled less than 13 days after vaccination. The receptor comes from a man aged 50 or older who received an inactivated influenza vaccine. CDR3 loop: CASSEMGGYGYTF. In nucleotides, the CDR3 is TGTGCCAGCAGTGAAATGGGGGGCTATGGCTACACCTTC.